A selection of T cell receptor beta chains follows, all from one sample in a study of T cell changes during pregnancy in multiple sclerosis. The assay was immunoSEQ multiplex PCR, and TCRdb's table has in-frame clones only and misses some. The sample lists 40,000 or so clones, roughly 88% occurring once. Material: CD8+ T cells from peripheral blood mononuclear cells, obtained in the first trimester of pregnancy. These receptors were obtained from a female donor with multiple sclerosis, enrolled in a pregnancy study. Each CDR3 is given with its conserved first and last residue. D genes are given only for firm matches. Clone size is given for some rows only: seen once, a few or many times, or a class if the clone is expanded.

>TRBJ2-7|TRBD1|TRBV10-3|.
CAASGTARPHEQYF
TGTGCCGCGTCCGGGACAGCAAGGCCCCACGAGCAGTACTTC
>TRBJ1-2|.|TRBV5-6|.
CASSPGYLYGYTF
TGTGCCAGCAGCCCAGGATACCTCTATGGCTACACCTTC
>TRBJ2-1|TRBD2|TRBV19|.
CASSISPGGRIGQFF
TGTGCCAGTAGTATCTCCCCGGGGGGGCGTATAGGGCAGTTCTTC
>TRBJ1-1|.|TRBV29-1|once
CSFRSTGMNTEAFF
TGCAGCTTTAGGTCGACGGGGATGAACACTGAAGCTTTCTTT
>TRBJ1-1|.|TRBV7-6|.
CASSSEVGGGTEAFF
TGTGCCAGCAGCTCAGAGGTGGGGGGAGGGACTGAAGCTTTCTTT
>TRBJ1-1|.|TRBV11-3|.
CASSTDSRVTEAFF
TGTGCCAGCAGCACAGACAGCAGGGTCACTGAAGCTTTCTTT
>TRBJ2-7|TRBD2|TRBV4-3|.
CASSRTGRGVYEQYF
TGCGCCAGCAGCCGAACGGGACGGGGGGTCTACGAGCAGTACTTC
>TRBJ1-1|.|TRBV4-3|.
CASSQRGGNTEAFF
TGCGCCAGCAGCCAGCGGGGGGGCAACACTGAAGCTTTCTTT
>TRBJ2-4|TRBD1|TRBV9|.
CASSYTGTAQNIQYF
TGTGCCAGCAGTTACACCGGGACAGCCCAAAACATTCAGTACTTC
>TRBJ2-1|.|TRBV12-5|.
CGQSSYNEQFF
TGCGGACAGAGCTCCTACAATGAGCAGTTCTTC
>TRBJ1-1|.|TRBV19|.
CASTPPVAGPTEAFF
TGTGCCAGTACCCCCCCCGTGGCAGGGCCGACTGAAGCTTTCTTT
>TRBJ2-1|TRBD1|TRBV19|.
CASSIGGQGFNEQFF
TGTGCCAGTAGTATAGGGGGACAGGGGTTCAATGAGCAGTTCTTC
>TRBJ2-5|TRBD2|TRBV4-3|once
CASSQGGGAVETQYF
TGCGCCAGCAGCCAGGGCGGGGGGGCCGTCGAGACCCAGTACTTC
>TRBJ1-2|.|TRBV9|once
CASSVAGPRGYTF
TGTGCCAGCAGCGTAGCAGGGCCCAGGGGCTACACCTTC
>TRBJ1-4|.|TRBV7-8|once
CASRSGLTNEKLFF
TGTGCCAGCAGGTCAGGGCTCACTAATGAAAAACTGTTTTTT
>TRBJ2-1|TRBD2|TRBV9|.
CASSESGGDYNEQFF
TGTGCCAGCAGCGAGAGCGGGGGGGATTACAATGAGCAGTTCTTC
>TRBJ1-2|.|TRBV15|.
CATSRVRGAHGYTF
TGTGCCACCAGCAGAGTCCGGGGGGCGCATGGCTACACCTTC
>TRBJ2-1|TRBD2|TRBV27|.
CASSSLAGGPKGEFF
TGTGCCAGCAGTTCCCTAGCGGGGGGGCCGAAGGGGGAGTTCTTC
>TRBJ1-1|TRBD1|TRBV7-6|.
CASSNQGGTEAFF
TGTGCCAGCAGCAACCAGGGGGGCACTGAAGCTTTCTTT
>TRBJ2-7|TRBD1|TRBV6-5|.
CASSYSTGSSYEQYF
TGTGCCAGCAGTTACTCGACAGGGTCTTCCTACGAGCAGTACTTC
>TRBJ2-2|.|TRBV7-2|.
CASSSGGGELFF
TGTGCCAGCAGCTCCGGGGGCGGGGAGCTGTTTTTT
>TRBJ2-7|.|TRBV2|.
CASTLDIGAEQYF
TGTGCCAGCACTTTGGACATTGGGGCCGAGCAGTACTTC
>TRBJ2-7|TRBD2|TRBV7-2|.
CASSRLAGADYEQYF
TGTGCCAGCAGCCGACTAGCGGGGGCGGACTACGAGCAGTACTTC
>TRBJ2-2|TRBD1|TRBV5-5|.
CASIPTGAPPGETGELFF
TGTGCCAGCATCCCGACAGGGGCCCCCCCGGGTGAGACCGGGGAGCTGTTTTTT
>TRBJ1-5|TRBD1|TRBV27|.
CASSSGTARQPQHF
TGTGCCAGCAGTTCCGGGACAGCCCGTCAGCCCCAGCATTTT